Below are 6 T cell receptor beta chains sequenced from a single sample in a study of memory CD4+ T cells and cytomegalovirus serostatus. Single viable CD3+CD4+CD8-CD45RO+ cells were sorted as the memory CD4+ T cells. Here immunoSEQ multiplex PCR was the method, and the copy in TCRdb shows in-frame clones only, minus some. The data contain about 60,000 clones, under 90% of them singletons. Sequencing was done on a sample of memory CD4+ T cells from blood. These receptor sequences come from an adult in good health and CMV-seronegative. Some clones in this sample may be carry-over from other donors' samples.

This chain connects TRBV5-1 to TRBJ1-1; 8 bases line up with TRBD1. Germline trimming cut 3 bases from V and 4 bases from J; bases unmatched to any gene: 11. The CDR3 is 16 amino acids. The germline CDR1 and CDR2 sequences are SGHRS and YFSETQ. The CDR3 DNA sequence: TGCGCCAGCAGCTACAGCAGGGGGCTGGAGAGCACTGAAGCTTTCTTT. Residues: CASSYSRGLESTEAFF.

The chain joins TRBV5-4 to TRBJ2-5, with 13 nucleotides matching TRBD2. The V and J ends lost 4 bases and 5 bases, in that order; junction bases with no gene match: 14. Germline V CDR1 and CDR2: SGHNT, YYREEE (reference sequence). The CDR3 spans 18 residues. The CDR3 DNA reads TGTGCCAGCAGCCCGGGGACTAGCGGGAAGGGGTATTTGGAGACCCAGTACTTC. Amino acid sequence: CASSPGTSGKGYLETQYF.

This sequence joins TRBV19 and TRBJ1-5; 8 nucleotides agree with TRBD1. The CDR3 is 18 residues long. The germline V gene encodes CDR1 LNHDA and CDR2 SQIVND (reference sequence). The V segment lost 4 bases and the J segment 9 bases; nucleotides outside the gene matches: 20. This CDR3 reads CASSTSGQGGNGVRPQHF. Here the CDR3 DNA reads TGTGCCAGTAGTACCTCCGGACAGGGTGGAAATGGGGTGAGGCCCCAGCATTTT.

CDR3 nucleotide sequence: TGTGCCAGCAGTTTATGGCAGGGCCTTAATGAAAAACTGTTTTTT. Protein sequence: CASSLWQGLNEKLFF. The V call is TRBV2, the J call TRBJ1-4; possible D gene TRBD1, 5 bases. The CDR3 is 15 amino acids. Between the trimmed V and J ends, which lost 5 bases and 4 bases, there was a span of 14 bases. Per germline, CDR1 SNHLY and CDR2 FYNNEI.

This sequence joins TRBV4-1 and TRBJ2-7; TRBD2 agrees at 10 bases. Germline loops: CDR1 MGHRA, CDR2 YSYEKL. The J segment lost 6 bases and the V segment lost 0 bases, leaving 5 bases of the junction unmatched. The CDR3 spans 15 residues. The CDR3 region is CASSQDGGTSVEQYF. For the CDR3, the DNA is TGCGCCAGCAGCCAAGATGGAGGGACTAGCGTCGAGCAGTACTTC.

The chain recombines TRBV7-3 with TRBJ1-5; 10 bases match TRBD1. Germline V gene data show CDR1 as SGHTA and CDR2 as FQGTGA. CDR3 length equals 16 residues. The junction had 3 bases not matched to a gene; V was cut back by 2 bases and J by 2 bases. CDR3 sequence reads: CASSLSGQGRNQPQHF. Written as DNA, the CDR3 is TGTGCCAGCAGCTTATCGGGACAGGGGCGCAATCAGCCCCAGCATTTT.